This TCR beta chain was retrieved from a study of T cell responses to AZD1222 COVID-19 vaccine. Overall study findings and caveats: Variant regions that are unmutated are reportedly the target of nearly half of spike-specific TCRs.

The table came from immunoSEQ multiplex PCR; TCRdb's copy has only in-frame clones and leaves some out. Of around 95,000 clones listed, around nine tenths are singletons. Losses at the gene ends were 3 bases for V and 6 bases for J; bases not matched to a gene: 11. CDR3 length equals 17 residues. CDR1 MNHEY and CDR2 SMNVEV come from the germline V gene (reference sequence). On this clone itself: Antigen specificity is unknown.

This TCR was sampled from an adult in good health. The chain uses TRBV27 and TRBJ1-6; the match to TRBD1 covers 7 bases. Sample: peripheral blood, taken on day 0 of AZD1222 vaccination. The CDR3 is CASSFRAGGGGNSPLHF. CDR3 DNA: TGTGCCAGCAGTTTTCGGGCAGGAGGGGGCGGTAATTCACCCCTCCACTTT.